The T cell receptor (beta chain) described here comes from a study of early T cells in non-severe SARS-CoV-2 infection. In the library, individual cDNA molecules carried attached unique molecular identifiers. TCRdb re-called the 5' RACE reads with MiXCR, one entry per CDR3 protein. The profile covers roughly 56,000 distinct CDR3 sequences, with roughly 10% appearing a single time and 6.5% taken by the ten largest. There are many counts of this clonotype. The germline V gene has CDR1 SGHRS and CDR2 YFSETQ. The length of the CDR3 is 16 residues. V was trimmed by 7 bases and J by 0 bases, leaving 14 bases between them.

Sequencing was performed on whole blood. This receptor was identified in an adult who was a healthcare worker with PCR-confirmed SARS-CoV-2 infection or an uninfected control (not recorded which). This chain joins TRBV5-1 and TRBJ2-6; D is unclear. Here the CDR3 DNA reads TGCGCCAGCGAACCTACGGTCCGCTCTGGGGCCAACGTCCTGACTTTC. Translating it yields CASEPTVRSGANVLTF. Drawing the rest from reference TRBV5-1 and TRBJ2-6, the complete variable domain is KAGVTQTPRYLIKTRGQQVTLSCSPISGHRSVSWYQQTPGQGLQFLFEYFSETQRNKGNFPGRFSGRQFSNSRSEMNVSTLELGDSALYLCASEPTVRSGANVLTFGAGSRLTVL.